The subject of this entry is one T cell receptor beta chain. Its cognate antigen has yet to be identified. There are no base qualities to consult, and no much larger clone falls within one base. This specimen comes from a study of cytomegalovirus exposure and HLA in healthy donors (dated 2017 in TCRdb). Looking at the study overall: In an earlier analysis of some 550 of the donors, 250 to 300 Gb of sequence data and 100 million or so unique TCR beta sequences from about 190 million T cells were reported. High-throughput TCR immunosequencing, statistical association of individual TCRs with disease status, and machine learning were combined to predict cytomegalovirus infection status. An earlier analysis of 587 of the donors used high-throughput TCR beta sequencing to judge whether each TCR beta V gene segment behaved as functional or pseudogenic. All discovery cohort repertoires had been generated on a single sequencing platform. The study aimed to test whether cataloging public T cell receptors could reveal signatures of past pathogen exposure. The genetic ancestry cluster associated with self-reported Caucasian donors included 81% of the roughly 410 genotyped donors. A later genetic analysis took genome-wide SNP genotypes for about 65% of the roughly 670 donors and used that subset as a discovery cohort. Donor age, sex, ethnicity and CMV serostatus were compiled together with the repertoire data. To study patterns of TCR occurrence, a later analysis re-analyzed previously published TCR beta repertoires from around 700 donors and added high-resolution HLA genotyping. Four to six DR-DQ haplotypes were handled as single units for association and clustering, since linkage in the cohort was strong. Across 398 genotyped donors of the cohort, an average of about 240,000 unique TCR beta nucleotide sequences per donor were sequenced, and approximately 19% of those sequences were non-productive. An early release covering 550 to 700 HLA-typed donors comprised 250 to 350 gigabases of sequencing data and tens of millions of unique TCR sequences. Typing coverage varied by locus: about 620-630 donors for A, B, C, DRB1 and DQB1; 522 for DQA1; about 590 for DPA1; 450 to 480 for DPB1. Class I and class II HLA loci were covered by the typing at four-digit resolution. Besides the first cohort of more than 650 subjects, a separate validation cohort made up of over a hundred different subjects was used. Using immunosequencing, the study profiled T cell repertoires from 500 to 800 subjects and related those repertoires to cytomegalovirus serostatus. Rather than drawing on any new phenotypic data, the later analysis identified candidate immune exposures from TCR beta sequences and the way those sequences occurred across donors. Findings and caveats that apply to the study as a whole: In a later analysis, several top co-occurrence clusters were reported to appear linked to parvovirus B19, influenza, CMV and Epstein-Barr virus. A later genetic analysis associated a missense DCLRE1C variant with V-gene and J-gene trimming of TCR beta chains, and an independent cohort replicated the association. An earlier analysis of around 500 of the donors showed that most TCR beta V segments appeared in productive rearrangements either about 90% or about 30% of the time, which broadly matched IMGT annotations. For the cohort, immune exposure information was limited to CMV serostatus. Compared with equally common non-associated chains, HLA-associated TCR beta chains in a later analysis were more clonally expanded and had lower generation probabilities. The classifier was reported to diagnose cytomegalovirus status with high specificity and sensitivity in both the original and validation cohorts. Roughly uniform sequencing depth across donors was assumed in presence/absence analyses, although this assumption may not hold. At a false discovery rate of 0.05, a later analysis linked 16,000 or so TCR beta sequences to specific HLA alleles. In this cohort, only TCR beta chains were sequenced, and detectable features were limited by the absence of alpha or paired-chain data. Correlated functional status among segregating V segments might be attributable to linkage disequilibrium, but an unknown experimental factor could not be ruled out. Some IMGT-functional V segments, including TRBV6-2 and TRBV6-3, could not be told apart with the 87-base-pair reads, so those segments were excluded. According to a later analysis, most CMV-associated TCR beta chains appeared to be HLA-restricted, and the HLA associations seemed to be driven largely by CMV exposure. It was suggested by the authors that the approach could potentially be generalized to other disease states and immunological phenotypes. HLA typing was unavailable for some donors at each locus, so association tests used only the typed subset. A further reported finding was that TCR beta sequences accurately predicted the HLA-A and HLA-B alleles for most subjects in the first cohort. Because counts were too low, roughly 17 rarely observed V segments, including chromosome 9 orphons, were left out of the earlier analysis of a few hundred of the donors. Compared with the roughly 700-donor mean, donors in an Asian-associated ancestry cluster had fewer N-insertions in productive TCRs, according to a later genetic analysis. The study listed approximately 150 TCR beta chains as associated with cytomegalovirus. The sequencing pipeline was judged likely to have produced a cluster of highly shared sequence variants as a technical artifact. When HLA alleles, especially DR and DQ, strongly co-occurred, attributing TCR associations to individual alleles was difficult. A later analysis found that TCR association rates varied across HLA loci, with DRB1 alleles showing the most associated TCRs and HLA-C alleles the fewest. Most TCR sequences were seen in very few donors, while some public TCRs were found in many individuals. A few of the identified cytomegalovirus-associated TCR beta chains were confirmed in vitro to be specific for cytomegalovirus antigens.

There are 15 amino acids in the CDR3, from cysteine to phenylalanine inclusive. Only CDR3 DNA remains: 45 bases, in frame from the first base. CDR1 and CDR2 (SGHVS, FQNEAQ) derive from the germline V gene. Germline trimming: 3 bases from V, 7 bases from J; junction bases outside gene matches: 7. The cohort comprised some 700 healthy bone marrow donors. At the time of sampling, every cohort member was nominally healthy, though immune exposures that went unrecorded were likely present. The donor was CMV seronegative and belonged to the group of 380 or so seronegative cohort members. A peripheral blood sample was provided by each donor, and peripheral blood mononuclear cells were used for TCR beta sequencing. Genomic DNA was extracted from the blood cell samples with the Qiagen DNeasy Blood Extraction Kit. Libraries were built with the immunoSEQ multiplex PCR assay. For the multiplex PCR, a mixture combining 60 forward primers for TCR Vbeta segments and 13 reverse primers for TCR Jbeta segments was used. Amplification of the CDR3 region of rearranged TCR beta genes was performed with a multiplex PCR assay on genomic DNA. Amplified TCR beta libraries were sequenced as 87-base-pair reads on the Illumina HiSeq System. The authors' pipeline ran thus. In a later analysis, approximately 74 million unique TCR beta chains were counted across the 666 repertoires, and roughly 11 million of these chains were shared by at least two donors. Raw reads were error-corrected and collapsed into unique sequences with a nearest-neighbor algorithm that merged closely related sequences to remove PCR and sequencing errors. V, D and J gene segments were assigned by aligning CDR3 sequences to IMGT reference sequences. For a sequence to be retained, at least a six-nucleotide match to both a V gene segment and a J gene segment was required. A rearrangement counted as productive if the CDR3 had no stop codons and remained in frame with V and J, and every other rearrangement counted as non-productive. CDR3 was defined by IMGT convention, running from the second conserved V-encoded cysteine to the conserved J-encoded phenylalanine. In an earlier analysis of more than 550 of the donors, sequences lacking an unambiguous match to a single V gene segment were excluded. An earlier analysis of several hundred of the donors called V segments functional above 56.7% productive rearrangements and segregating when the between-donor standard deviation exceeded 5%. A statistical classification framework was developed to diagnose cytomegalovirus status using the catalog of TCR beta chain sequences. V and J gene assignment, in a later analysis, came from comparing TCR nucleotide sequences with IMGT/GENE-DB human TR gene sequences. The TCRdist pipeline was used in a later analysis to assign CDR3 sequences and most-parsimonious VDJ recombination scenarios. In a later analysis, each TCR beta chain was defined by its CDR3 amino acid sequence together with its V-gene family, and reads without a unique V-gene family were excluded. As a way to deal with suspected cross-contamination and a sequencing artifact, a later analysis dropped roughly 620 nucleotide sequences that were highly shared and had low generation probability. In a later analysis, a clonal expansion index was calculated for each public chain from normalized within-repertoire ranks of inferred template counts. In a later analysis, generation probabilities were computed using a VDJ recombination model fitted to out-of-frame rearrangements, and the results were checked against IGoR. In a later analysis, hypergeometric tests were used to score TCR-TCR, TCR-HLA and TCR-CMV co-occurrence, with a repertoire-size bias correction applied to TCR pairs. False discovery rates were estimated in a later analysis by permuting HLA or CMV assignments 20 times. In a later analysis, co-occurring TCRs were grouped using DBSCAN, with TCRdist sequence similarity added in when clustering inside HLA-allele-positive subsets. Repertoires with fewer than 30,000 or more than 120,000 public chains were left out of co-occurrence clustering, as were about 5 repertoires with anomalous nucleotide sharing. The table was pulled from immuneACCESS by TCRdb, which kept in-frame rearrangements only. Such tables lose some clones; where checked, under half of the loss comes from unresolved V genes, and the rest has no known cause. V and J calls and clone size come straight from that table; D and trimming were deduced from the DNA. The sample has around 130,000 clones on record, roughly 65% of them singletons. Of the sample, 1.5% to 2% is held by the ten largest clones.

Sequenced sample: PBMCs. The receptor was isolated from a woman between 25 and 40 years old in good health and CMV-seronegative. Here the chain combines TRBV7-8 and TRBJ2-1, and 9 bases in between align with TRBD2. The CDR3 region reads CASSLVAGGLNEQFF. The nucleotide sequence reads TGTGCCAGCAGCTTGGTCGCGGGGGGGCTTAATGAGCAGTTCTTC.